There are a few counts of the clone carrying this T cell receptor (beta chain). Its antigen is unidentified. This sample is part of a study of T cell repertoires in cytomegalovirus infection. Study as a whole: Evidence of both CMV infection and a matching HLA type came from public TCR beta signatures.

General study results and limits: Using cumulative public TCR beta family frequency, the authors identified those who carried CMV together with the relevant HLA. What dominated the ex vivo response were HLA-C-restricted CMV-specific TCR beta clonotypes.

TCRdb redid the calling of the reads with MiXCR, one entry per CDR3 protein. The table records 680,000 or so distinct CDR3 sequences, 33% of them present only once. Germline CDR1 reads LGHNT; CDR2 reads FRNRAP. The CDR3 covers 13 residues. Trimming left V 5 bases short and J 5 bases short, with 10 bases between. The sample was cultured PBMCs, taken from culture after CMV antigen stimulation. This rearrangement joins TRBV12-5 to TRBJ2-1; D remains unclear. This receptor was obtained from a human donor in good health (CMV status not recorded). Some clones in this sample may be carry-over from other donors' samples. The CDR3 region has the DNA TGTGCTAGTGGTCCAGGAACGGACAATGAGCAGTTCTTC. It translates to CASGPGTDNEQFF.